This T cell receptor (beta chain) was captured in a study of blood T cell repertoires in COVID-19. Study in general: Sites in the United States, Italy and Spain provided acute and convalescent COVID-19 samples. Nucleic acid was either cDNA or gDNA, and it came from T cells, B-cell-depleted T cells, or PBMCs.

Trimming took 6 bases from V and 5 from J, leaving 21 bases between them. The CDR3 runs 16 residues. Germline V gene sequence: CDR1 MDHEN, CDR2 SYDVKM. In the authors' workflow: Nucleated cell counts were estimated from reference gene primer amplification. Clones were sequenced by immunoSEQ multiplex PCR, and TCRdb holds only the in-frame ones, with some missing. That table gives V, J and clone size, and the DNA gave D and trimming. The table shows about 160,000 clones, with roughly 85% occurring only once. The TCR was taken from an elderly woman with active or convalescent COVID-19. The chain couples TRBV28 to TRBJ2-3; D is uncertain. The specimen was peripheral blood. The CDR3 nucleotides are TGTGCCAGCAGACGTGCGGAGAGCGTCCGTGGAGATACGCAGTATTTT. The encoded protein is CASRRAESVRGDTQYF.